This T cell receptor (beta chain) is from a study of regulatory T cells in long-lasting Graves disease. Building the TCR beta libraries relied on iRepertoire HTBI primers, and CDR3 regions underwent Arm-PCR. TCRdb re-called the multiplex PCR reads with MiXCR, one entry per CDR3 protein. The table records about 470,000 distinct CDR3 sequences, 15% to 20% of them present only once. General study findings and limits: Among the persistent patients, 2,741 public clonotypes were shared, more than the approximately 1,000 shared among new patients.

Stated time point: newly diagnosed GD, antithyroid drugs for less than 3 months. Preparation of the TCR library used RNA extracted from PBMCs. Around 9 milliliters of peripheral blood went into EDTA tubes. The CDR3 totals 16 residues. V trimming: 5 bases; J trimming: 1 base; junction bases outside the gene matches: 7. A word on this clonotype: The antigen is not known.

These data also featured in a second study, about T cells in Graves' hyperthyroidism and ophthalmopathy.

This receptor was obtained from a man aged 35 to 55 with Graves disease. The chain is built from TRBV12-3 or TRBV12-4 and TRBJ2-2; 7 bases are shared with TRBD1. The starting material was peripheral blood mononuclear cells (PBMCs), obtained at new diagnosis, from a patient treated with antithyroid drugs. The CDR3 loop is CASSPRQGMNTGELFF. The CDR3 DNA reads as TGTGCCAGCAGTCCTAGACAGGGTATGAACACCGGGGAGCTGTTTTTT.